These 32 T cell receptor beta chains share one sample of origin, sequenced in a study of radiation and T cells in renal cell carcinoma. The data were produced by immunoSEQ multiplex PCR, yet TCRdb's version contains in-frame clones alone and is incomplete. The data show roughly 92,000 clones, approximately 82% seen once. Documented time point: blood 4 weeks post-SBRT, at nephrectomy. Treatment described: 15 Gy SBRT to primary tumor, nephrectomy 4 weeks later. The sequenced sample was blood, obtained from a patient whose treatment included radiotherapy and nephrectomy. The source of these receptors is a man aged 60 to 75 with renal cell carcinoma.

This chain connects TRBV11-3 to TRBJ2-7; 7 bases align to TRBD1. V lost 4 bases to trimming and J lost 2 bases; unmatched junction nucleotides: 11. Germline V gives CDR1 SGHNT, CDR2 YENEEA. The CDR3 is 16 amino acids. The CDR3 reads CASSSPTGAPPYEQYF. The CDR3 nucleotides are TGTGCCAGCAGCTCCCCTACAGGGGCCCCCCCCTACGAGCAGTACTTC.

This clone was counted only a few times. CDR3 bases: TGTGCCATCAAGGGGACTAGCGGGAGAGGGAACAATGAGCAGTTCTTC. It encodes CAIKGTSGRGNNEQFF. V and J are TRBV10-3 and TRBJ2-1; 14 nucleotides agree with TRBD2. CDR3 length: 16 residues. The germline V gene encodes CDR1 ENHRY and CDR2 SYGVKD. With 7 bases clipped from V and 5 bases from J, the junction kept 7 bases outside the gene matches.

V is TRBV21-1 and J is TRBJ2-7. TRBV21-1 is deemed a pseudogene. The CDR3 extends over 16 amino acids. The DNA of the CDR3 is TGTGCCAGCAGCTATCCAAGGGCCCCCGGATGTTACGAGCAGTACTTC. Amino acid sequence: CASSYPRAPGCYEQYF.

V usage is TRBV19 and J usage is TRBJ2-7, with D possibly matching TRBD2 (6 bases). The CDR3 extends over 14 amino acids. The ends were cut back, 5 bases at V and 3 bases at J, with 14 bases in the middle. The V gene's germline CDR1 is LNHDA and CDR2 SQIVND (reference sequence). CDR3 sequence: CASSSGDSIYEQYF. Here the CDR3 DNA reads TGTGCCAGTAGTTCTGGGGACTCGATCTACGAGCAGTACTTC. The entire variable domain, with the rest obtained from reference TRBV19 and TRBJ2-7, is as follows: DGGITQSPKYLFRKEGQNVTLSCEQNLNHDAMYWYRQDPGQGLRLIYYSQIVNDFQKGDIAEGYSVSREKKESFPLTVTSAQKNPTAFYLCASSSGDSIYEQYFGPGTRLTVT.

This sequence joins TRBV18 and TRBJ1-5, with D perhaps TRBD1 (6 bases). The CDR3 loop spans 15 amino acids. Germline V gene data show CDR1 as KGHSH and CDR2 as LQKENI. V was trimmed by 1 base and J by 7 bases, leaving 14 bases between them. CDR3 nucleotides: TGTGCCAGCTCACCACAGGGGGTTCTGGGGCAGCCCCAGCATTTT. This translates into CASSPQGVLGQPQHF.

This clone has ten or more counts. The chain carries TRBV5-4 and TRBJ2-1; D gene ambiguous. Germline values: CDR1 SGHNT, CDR2 YYREEE (reference sequence). The CDR3 spans 16 residues. With 0 bases removed from V and 1 base from J, the gap between germline ends came to 11 bases. CDR3 sequence (DNA): TGTGCCAGCAGCTTGGGCCACTCCCCTTCCTACAATGAGCAGTTCTTC. Protein: CASSLGHSPSYNEQFF.

This clone was picked up one time. The CDR3 protein is CASSINRIGETQYF. As DNA, the CDR3 is TGTGCCAGTAGTATTAACAGGATAGGGGAGACCCAGTACTTC. The V and J genes are TRBV19 and TRBJ2-5; TRBD1 might be the D (5 bases). Trimming cost V 3 bases and J 5 bases, with 13 bases left between them. The CDR3 extends over 14 amino acids. Germline V CDR1 and CDR2: LNHDA, SQIVND (reference sequence).

CDR3: CASSFLAASYEQYF. DNA of the CDR3: TGTGCCAGCAGTTTCCTAGCGGCTTCCTACGAGCAGTACTTC. This rearrangement joins TRBV27 to TRBJ2-7; 7 bases align to TRBD2. Germline trimming cut 3 bases from V and 1 base from J; bases unmatched to any gene: 3. The CDR3 length is 14 residues. Germline V gene sequence: CDR1 MNHEY, CDR2 SMNVEV (reference sequence).

The chain carries TRBV27 and TRBJ1-2, with D tentatively TRBD1 (6 bases). The CDR3 is 14 amino acids. Germline V CDR1 and CDR2: MNHEY, SMNVEV (reference sequence). Trimming pared 5 bases from V and 7 bases from J, leaving 17 bases between. The CDR3, as DNA: TGTGCCAGCAGTCCTCGGCGAGGGGGTGGTGGCTACACCTTC. The encoded protein is CASSPRRGGGGYTF.

The V call is TRBV4-1, the J call TRBJ2-7, with D unclear. CDR1 and CDR2 from the germline V gene are MGHRA and YSYEKL. CDR3 length: 12 amino acids. Trimming stripped 1 base from V and 5 bases from J, with 6 bases between. CDR3 region: CASSQVGNEQYF. CDR3 sequence (DNA): TGCGCCAGCAGCCAAGTTGGAAACGAGCAGTACTTC.

The chain combines TRBV6-6 with TRBJ1-1, with D hard to call. V lost 5 bases, J lost 5 bases, and 9 bases lay in between. CDR3 length: 12 amino acids. Germline loops: CDR1 MNHNY, CDR2 SVGAGI (reference sequence). The chain's CDR3 is CASSTRRTEAFF. The CDR3 nucleotides are TGTGCCAGCAGTACTAGACGGACTGAAGCTTTCTTT.

The J gene is TRBJ2-3, the V gene TRBV10-3; no definite D call. The germline gives CDR1 ENHRY, CDR2 SYGVKD. Trimming removed 3 bases from V and 3 bases from J, with 10 bases in between. This CDR3 is built from 14 residues. The CDR3 spells CAISDIPRTDTQYF. DNA for the CDR3: TGTGCCATCAGTGATATCCCAAGGACAGATACGCAGTATTTT.

This chain uses TRBV9 with TRBJ2-2, with D hard to call. Germline loops: CDR1 SGDLS, CDR2 YYNGEE. The V and J ends lost 1 base and 5 bases respectively, with 3 bases between them. CDR3 length equals 12 residues. The CDR3 DNA reads TGTGCCAGCAGCGTACTTACCGGGGAGCTGTTTTTT. As protein: CASSVLTGELFF.

The chain joins TRBV6-1 to TRBJ1-1, with 7 bases aligning to TRBD1. The CDR3 covers 13 residues. Per the germline V gene, CDR1 is MNHNS and CDR2 is SASEGT. The J segment lost 4 bases and the V segment lost 5 bases, leaving 4 bases of the junction unmatched. The chain's CDR3 is CASSSQGGTEAFF. As DNA, the CDR3 is TGTGCCAGCAGTTCCCAGGGGGGCACTGAAGCTTTCTTT.

The rearrangement uses TRBV19 and TRBJ2-1, with TRBD2 matching over 9 bases. Germline CDR1 and CDR2: LNHDA and SQIVND (reference sequence). This CDR3 region has 17 residues. V dropped 4 bases and J dropped 1; count of bases not matched to a gene: 8. Written as DNA, the CDR3 is TGTGCCAGTAGTAGTTTTGTAGCGGGAGTATCCTACAATGAGCAGTTCTTC. Protein sequence: CASSSFVAGVSYNEQFF.

The V call is TRBV4-2, the J call TRBJ2-7; D is undetermined. The CDR3 is made up of 15 amino acids. Germline V gene data show CDR1 as LGHNA and CDR2 as YNFKEQ. V lost 2 bases, J lost 3 bases, and 14 bases lay in between. The chain's CDR3 is CASSQRLGGVYEQYF. The CDR3, as DNA: TGTGCCAGCAGCCAAAGATTGGGTGGGGTCTACGAGCAGTACTTC.

Only one count was recorded for this clone. The chain recombines TRBV4-3 with TRBJ2-7, with a weak D call TRBD2 (5 bases). The CDR3 runs 14 residues. The germline V and J ends were trimmed by 1 base and 2 bases, with 9 bases remaining between them. CDR1 and CDR2 from the germline V gene are LGHNA and YSLEER. CDR3: CASSQGRGTYEQYF. The CDR3 DNA reads TGCGCCAGCAGCCAAGGTCGGGGAACCTACGAGCAGTACTTC.

V gene TRBV5-1 combines with J gene TRBJ2-1; unclear D gene. The CDR3 covers 14 residues. Between the trimmed V and J ends, which lost 1 base and 7 bases, there was a span of 12 bases. CDR1 is SGHRS and CDR2 is YFSETQ in the germline V gene. The CDR3 protein is CASSLLSSFNEQFF. The CDR3 nucleotides read TGCGCCAGCAGCTTGTTGTCTAGTTTTAATGAGCAGTTCTTC.

V and J are TRBV27 and TRBJ2-7; no reliable D call. The CDR3 is made up of 13 amino acids. The V and J ends lost 6 bases and 2 bases respectively, with 11 bases between them. The germline CDR1 and CDR2 sequences are MNHEY and SMNVEV (reference sequence). The CDR3: CASSPASTYEQYF. The CDR3 DNA follows: TGTGCCAGCAGCCCAGCGAGTACCTACGAGCAGTACTTC.

This clone was seen a single time. The chain combines TRBV19 with TRBJ2-1; D is perhaps TRBD1 or TRBD2 (5 bases each). Trimming removed 7 bases from V and 7 bases from J, with 23 bases in between. This CDR3 spans 16 amino acids. CDR1 and CDR2 from the germline V gene are LNHDA and SQIVND (reference sequence). CDR3 coding DNA: TGTGCCAGTACTAATCAGGGTGGGACGACCCGTAATGAGCAGTTCTTC. Encoded protein: CASTNQGGTTRNEQFF. Full variable domain (rest looked up from reference TRBV19 and TRBJ2-1): DGGITQSPKYLFRKEGQNVTLSCEQNLNHDAMYWYRQDPGQGLRLIYYSQIVNDFQKGDIAEGYSVSREKKESFPLTVTSAQKNPTAFYLCASTNQGGTTRNEQFFGPGTRLTVL.

The V call is TRBV7-2, the J call TRBJ1-1; 7 bases map to TRBD1. The CDR3 length is 14 residues. Germline CDR1 SGHTA, CDR2 FQGNSA. Losses at the gene ends were 5 bases for V and 4 bases for J; bases not matched to a gene: 7. CDR3 loop: CASSPQGIGTEAFF. CDR3 nucleotides: TGTGCCAGCAGCCCACAGGGGATCGGCACTGAAGCTTTCTTT.

This clone was seen only a few times. CDR3 DNA sequence: TGTGCCAGCAGCTTGCAGCTCGTCAGGGGGACGGTGAACACTGAAGCTTTCTTT. Translated: CASSLQLVRGTVNTEAFF. The chain employs TRBV5-4 and TRBJ1-1; TRBD1 matches 7 bases. The ends lost 1 base at V and 0 bases at J; junction bases unmatched: 12. This CDR3 has 18 residues. Germline V gene sequence: CDR1 SGHNT, CDR2 YYREEE (reference sequence).

The chain links TRBV4-1 to TRBJ2-1; TRBD2 might be the D (5 bases). Germline V gives CDR1 MGHRA, CDR2 YSYEKL. CDR3 length equals 17 residues. V was shortened by 4 bases and J by 2 bases, with 18 bases between the two germline ends. The CDR3 loop is CASSPLSSPQAYNEQFF. CDR3 coding DNA: TGCGCCAGCAGCCCCCTATCTAGCCCCCAGGCCTACAATGAGCAGTTCTTC.

V usage is TRBV29-1 and J usage is TRBJ1-5; no clear D. The CDR3 extends over 13 amino acids. With 4 bases removed from V and 2 bases from J, the gap between germline ends came to 9 bases. Germline V lookup: CDR1 SQVTM, CDR2 ANQGSEA. The CDR3 DNA is TGCAGCGTTGGGGAGTCCGGCAATCAGCCCCAGCATTTT. This gives the protein CSVGESGNQPQHF. The variable domain in full, completed from reference TRBV29-1 and TRBJ1-5, reads SAVISQKPSRDICQRGTSLTIQCQVDSQVTMMFWYRQQPGQSLTLIATANQGSEATYESGFVIDKFPISRPNLTFSTLTVSNMSPEDSSIYLCSVGESGNQPQHFGDGTRLSIL.

The chain carries TRBV19 and TRBJ1-5, with D possibly TRBD1 on 6 matching bases. V shed 5 bases and J shed 6 bases, with 11 bases lying between them. The CDR3 contains 13 residues. Germline V gene lookup returns CDR1 LNHDA and CDR2 SQIVND (reference sequence). CDR3 DNA: TGTGCCAGTAGTTCCCGAGGGGGTCAGCCCCAGCATTTT. Its protein product is CASSSRGGQPQHF.

This chain uses TRBV5-1 with TRBJ2-7; tentative D call: TRBD2 (5 bases). Per germline, CDR1 SGHRS and CDR2 YFSETQ. The CDR3 extends over 15 amino acids. V was trimmed by 0 bases and J by 4 bases, leaving 14 bases between them. The CDR3 DNA follows: TGCGCCAGCAGCTTGGGGGTTGGGAGCATATACGAGCAGTACTTC. It yields the protein CASSLGVGSIYEQYF.

V and J are TRBV21-1 and TRBJ2-7; the table names TRBD2, a call not compared with the DNA. TRBV21-1 is assigned pseudogene status. The CDR3 is 16 residues long. The CDR3 loop is CASSKMRRADLHEQYF. The CDR3 nucleotides read TGTGCCAGCAGCAAAATGCGCCGGGCGGACTTGCACGAGCAGTACTTC.

The chain has TRBV5-1 and TRBJ2-5; D gene ambiguous. V was pared by 5 bases and J by 4 bases, with 9 bases between. Germline V gene data show CDR1 as SGHRS and CDR2 as YFSETQ. CDR3 length equals 12 residues. The CDR3 spells CASRAEGETQYF. Written as DNA, the CDR3 is TGCGCCAGCAGGGCGGAAGGAGAGACCCAGTACTTC.

This clone was found once. The chain combines TRBV27 with TRBJ1-4; 10 bases match TRBD1. V dropped 6 bases and J dropped 2; count of bases not matched to a gene: 9. Germline V gives CDR1 MNHEY, CDR2 SMNVEV (reference sequence). This CDR3 region has 17 residues. CDR3 nucleotides: TGTGCCAGCAGAGGGACAGGGGCAACAGTTACTAATGAAAAACTGTTTTTT. Translation gives CASRGTGATVTNEKLFF.

CDR3 sequence (DNA): TGTGCCAGCAGTGAGGGCCTCGCACTCACAGATACGCAGTATTTT. Residues: CASSEGLALTDTQYF. V is TRBV2 and J is TRBJ2-3; D is ambiguous. CDR1 and CDR2 from the germline V gene are SNHLY and FYNNEI. The CDR3 covers 15 residues. The germline V and J ends were trimmed by 3 bases and 2 bases, with 12 bases remaining between them.

The gene calls are TRBV10-1 and TRBJ2-7; a possible D gene is TRBD1 (6 bases). The CDR3 length is 13 residues. Trimming cost V 7 bases and J 9 bases, with 19 bases left between them. Germline V gene data show CDR1 as WNHNN and CDR2 as SYGVQD (reference sequence). The CDR3 DNA sequence: TGCGCCAGCATTTGGGACATCCCGCTAGGGCAGTACTTC. This gives the protein CASIWDIPLGQYF.

This chain uses TRBV27 with TRBJ2-2; D perhaps matches TRBD2 (6 bases). Germline assignment: CDR1 MNHEY and CDR2 SMNVEV (reference sequence). The CDR3 runs to 18 residues. Deletions cut 5 bases from V and 2 bases from J, with 21 bases between. The CDR3: CASSQRVTGTYNTGELFF. As DNA, the CDR3 is TGTGCCAGCAGTCAAAGGGTAACCGGGACTTATAACACCGGGGAGCTGTTTTTT.